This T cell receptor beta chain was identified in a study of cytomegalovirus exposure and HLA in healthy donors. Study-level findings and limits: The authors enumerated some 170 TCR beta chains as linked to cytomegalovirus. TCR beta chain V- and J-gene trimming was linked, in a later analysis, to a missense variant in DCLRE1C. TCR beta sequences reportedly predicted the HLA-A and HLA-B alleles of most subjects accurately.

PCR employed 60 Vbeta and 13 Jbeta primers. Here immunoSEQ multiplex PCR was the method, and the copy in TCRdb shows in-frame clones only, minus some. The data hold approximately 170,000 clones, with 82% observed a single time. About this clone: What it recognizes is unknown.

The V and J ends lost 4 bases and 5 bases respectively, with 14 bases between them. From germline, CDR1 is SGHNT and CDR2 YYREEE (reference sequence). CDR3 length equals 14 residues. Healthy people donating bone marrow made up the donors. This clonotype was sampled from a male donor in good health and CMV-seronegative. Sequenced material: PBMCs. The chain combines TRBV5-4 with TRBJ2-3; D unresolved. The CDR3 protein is CASSRNSVGDTQYF. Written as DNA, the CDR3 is TGTGCCAGCAGCCGGAACAGTGTTGGAGATACGCAGTATTTT.